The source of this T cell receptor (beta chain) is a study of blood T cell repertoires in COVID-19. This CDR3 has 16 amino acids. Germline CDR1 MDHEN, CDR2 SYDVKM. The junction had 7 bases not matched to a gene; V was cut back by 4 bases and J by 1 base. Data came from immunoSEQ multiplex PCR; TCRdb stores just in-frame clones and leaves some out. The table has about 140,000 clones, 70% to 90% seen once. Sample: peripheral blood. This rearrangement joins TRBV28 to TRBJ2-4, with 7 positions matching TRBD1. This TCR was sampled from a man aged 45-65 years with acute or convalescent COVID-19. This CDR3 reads CASSYLTGRAKNIQYF. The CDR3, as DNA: TGTGCCAGCAGTTACCTGACAGGGCGGGCCAAAAACATTCAGTACTTC.